The present T cell receptor (beta chain) was sequenced within a study of memory CD4+ T cells and cytomegalovirus serostatus. Single viable CD3+CD4+CD8-CD45RO+ cells were sorted as the memory CD4+ T cells. Serostatus was set by detecting CMV pp150, pp28, p38, p52 IgG. CD4+ T cells were isolated by positive magnetic selection. Authors' data handling: Out-of-frame sequences were removed, leaving 2 million to 2.5 million distinct TCRbeta sequences. Sequencing was performed with immunoSEQ multiplex PCR; in TCRdb, only in-frame clones are kept and a portion is missing. V, J and clone size derive from that table, while D and trimming were established from the DNA sequence. The sample contains fewer than 50,000 clones, around 80% of which appear only once. This clone was observed a single time. The origin of this receptor is an adult in good health and CMV-seropositive. Material: memory CD4+ T cells from blood.

This CDR3 is CASSLNSYTDTQYF. In DNA, the CDR3 is TGTGCCAGCAGCTTGAACAGTTACACAGATACGCAGTATTTT. V gene TRBV7-3 combines with J gene TRBJ2-3; no definite D call. CDR1 is SGHTA and CDR2 is FQGTGA in the germline V gene. The CDR3 has 14 residues. Trimming removed 3 bases at V and 2 bases at J, with 9 bases between.